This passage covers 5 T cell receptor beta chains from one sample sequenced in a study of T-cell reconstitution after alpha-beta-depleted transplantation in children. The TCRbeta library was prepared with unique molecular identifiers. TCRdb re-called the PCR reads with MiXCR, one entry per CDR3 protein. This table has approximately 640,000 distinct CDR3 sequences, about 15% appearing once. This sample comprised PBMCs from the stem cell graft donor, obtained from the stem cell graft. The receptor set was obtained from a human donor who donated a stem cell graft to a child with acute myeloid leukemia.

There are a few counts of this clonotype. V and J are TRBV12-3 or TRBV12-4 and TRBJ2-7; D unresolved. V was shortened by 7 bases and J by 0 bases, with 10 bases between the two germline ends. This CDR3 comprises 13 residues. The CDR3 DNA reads TGTGCCAGCATGGACGGATACTCCTACGAGCAGTACTTC. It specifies CASMDGYSYEQYF.

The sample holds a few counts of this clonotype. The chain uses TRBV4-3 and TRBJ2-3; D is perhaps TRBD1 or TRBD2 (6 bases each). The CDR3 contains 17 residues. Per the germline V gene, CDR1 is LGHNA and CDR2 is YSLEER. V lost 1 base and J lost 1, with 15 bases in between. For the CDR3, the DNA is TGCGCCAGCAGCCAAGGGAAGGGGGGACCAGGCACAGATACGCAGTATTTT. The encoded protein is CASSQGKGGPGTDTQYF.

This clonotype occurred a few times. The CDR3 spells CASSSRTGTDEQYF. The CDR3 region has the DNA TGTGCCAGCAGTTCCAGGACAGGGACGGACGAGCAGTACTTC. The V call is TRBV27, the J call TRBJ2-7; TRBD1 agrees at 8 bases. The germline V gene has CDR1 MNHEY and CDR2 SMNVEV (reference sequence). The CDR3 contains 14 residues. V trimming: 4 bases; J trimming: 5 bases; junction bases outside the gene matches: 7.

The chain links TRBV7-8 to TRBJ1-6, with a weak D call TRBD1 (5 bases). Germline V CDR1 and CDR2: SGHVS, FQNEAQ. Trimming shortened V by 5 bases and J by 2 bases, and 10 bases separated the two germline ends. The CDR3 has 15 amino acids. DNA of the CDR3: TGTGCCAGCAGCCGTGGGACGGCCTATAATTCACCCCTCCACTTT. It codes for CASSRGTAYNSPLHF. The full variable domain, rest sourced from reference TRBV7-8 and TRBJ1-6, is GAGVSQSPRYKVAKRGQDVALRCDPISGHVSLFWYQQALGQGPEFLTYFQNEAQLDKSGLPSDRFFAERPEGSVSTLKIQRTQQEDSAVYLCASSRGTAYNSPLHFGNGTRLTVT.

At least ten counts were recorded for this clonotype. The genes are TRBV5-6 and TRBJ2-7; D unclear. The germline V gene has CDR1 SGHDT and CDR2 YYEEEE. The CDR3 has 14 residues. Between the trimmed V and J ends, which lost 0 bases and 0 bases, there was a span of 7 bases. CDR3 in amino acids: CASSLDGSSYEQYV. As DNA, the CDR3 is TGTGCCAGCAGCTTGGACGGCAGCTCCTACGAGCAGTACGTC.